The 10 T cell receptor beta chains in this list originate from one sample, sequenced in a study of human T cells and chemical hapten exposure. Regarding time point: patch test 2, 6 weeks after DPC sensitization. The treatment was: therapeutic diphenylcyclopropenone sensitization with weekly scalp DPC. TCRdb re-analysed the RACE reads in MiXCR, keeping a single row per CDR3 protein. The sample consists of 69,000 or so distinct CDR3 sequences, 10% to 13% of them appearing once. The source material was whole blood, sampled in connection with sensitization to the hapten diphenylcyclopropenone (DPC). The receptors come from a woman aged 50 to 60 with alopecia areata. Some clones in this sample may be carry-over from other donors' samples.

The chain combines TRBV10-3 with TRBJ2-1, with 8 positions matching TRBD1. This CDR3 is 11 amino acids long. In germline, CDR1 is ENHRY, CDR2 SYGVKD. With 6 bases clipped from V and 8 bases from J, the junction kept 0 bases outside the gene matches. The DNA for the CDR3 is TGTGCCATCAGGACAGGGGATGAGCAGTTCTTC. Translating gives CAIRTGDEQFF.

This clonotype was counted a few times. This chain uses TRBV6-5 with TRBJ1-6, with 7 positions matching TRBD1. Germline CDR1 reads MNHEY; CDR2 reads SVGAGI. The CDR3 runs 18 residues. The trim removed 0 bases at V and 11 bases at J, leaving 16 bases unmatched. CDR3 amino acids: CASSYSWTGGTVVTPLHF. The DNA of the CDR3 is TGTGCCAGCAGTTACTCATGGACAGGTGGAACGGTCGTAACACCCCTCCACTTT.

This clonotype has a handful of counts. This chain uses TRBV6-6 with TRBJ2-1; the match to TRBD1 covers 8 bases. Germline V gene lookup returns CDR1 MNHNY and CDR2 SVGAGI (reference sequence). The CDR3 runs 15 residues. V shed 5 bases, J shed 3 bases, and the junction held 6 bases outside the gene matches. CDR3 DNA: TGTGCCAGCAGTGCGACAGGGGCCTACTACAATGAGCAGTTCTTC. It codes for CASSATGAYYNEQFF.

This clonotype has a count of ten or more. The gene calls are TRBV29-1 and TRBJ2-1; 8 nucleotides agree with TRBD2. Germline CDR1 SQVTM, CDR2 ANQGSEA. The CDR3 consists of 15 residues. J gave up 10 bases and V 0 bases, and 11 bases lay outside the gene matches. CDR3 loop: CSVEEGSGRFDEQFF. In DNA form, the CDR3 reads TGCAGCGTTGAAGAAGGCAGCGGGAGATTTGACGAGCAGTTCTTC.

This clonotype was picked up many times. The chain carries TRBV29-1 and TRBJ1-1, with D possibly matching TRBD1 (6 bases). The CDR3 sequence is 12 residues long. Germline CDR1 reads SQVTM; CDR2 reads ANQGSEA. V lost 3 bases, J lost 4 bases, and 9 bases lay in between. CDR3 residues: CSVEGGATEAFF. The DNA of the CDR3 is TGCAGCGTTGAGGGGGGGGCCACTGAAGCTTTCTTT.

The sample holds many counts of this clonotype. This rearrangement joins TRBV24-1 to TRBJ2-2, with D possibly matching TRBD1 (5 bases). This CDR3 region has 15 residues. In germline, CDR1 is KGHDR, CDR2 SFDVKD. V was cut by 3 bases and J by 2 bases, with 9 bases left in between. The CDR3 sequence is CATSDLRANTGELFF. The CDR3 DNA reads TGTGCCACCAGTGATCTCAGGGCAAACACCGGGGAGCTGTTTTTT.

At least ten counts were recorded for this clonotype. This chain joins TRBV19 and TRBJ2-7, with TRBD1 identical over 9 bases. V was pared by 4 bases and J by 3 bases, with 4 bases of the junction left unmatched. The V gene's germline CDR1 is LNHDA and CDR2 SQIVND (reference sequence). The CDR3 is 14 residues long. The CDR3 is CASSTPGQGYEQYF. The CDR3 nucleotides are TGTGCCAGTAGTACCCCGGGACAGGGCTACGAGCAGTACTTC.

For this clonotype: This may be a read error: a much more frequent sequence differs by one nucleotide. In nucleotides, the CDR3 is TGCAGTGCTAGAGATTACGGCGGGACACAGAACACTGTAGCTTTCTTT. It is translated as CSARDYGGTQNTVAFF. J is TRBJ1-1 and V is TRBV20-1, with D tentatively TRBD1 (6 bases). The CDR3 sequence is 16 residues long. Germline CDR1 and CDR2: DFQATT and SNEGSKA (reference sequence).

This clonotype was recorded at least ten times. The rearrangement joins TRBV20-1 to TRBJ2-1, with D hard to call. Germline V gene lookup returns CDR1 DFQATT and CDR2 SNEGSKA (reference sequence). The ends were cut back, 0 bases at V and 9 bases at J, with 15 bases in the middle. The CDR3 has 14 amino acids. CDR3: CSARDLVHPSEQFF. DNA of the CDR3: TGCAGTGCTAGAGATTTGGTCCACCCTAGTGAGCAGTTCTTC.

V gene TRBV12-3 or TRBV12-4 combines with J gene TRBJ2-1; perhaps D is TRBD1 or TRBD2 (5 bases each). This CDR3 comprises 15 residues. V was pared by 5 bases and J by 4 bases, with 15 bases between. In nucleotides, the CDR3 is TGTGCCAGCAGTAAGGGACCCGAGCCTTACAATGAGCAGTTCTTC. This encodes CASSKGPEPYNEQFF.